This entry concerns a single T cell receptor (beta chain). There is no known antigen for this receptor. No base-level quality is on record; no much larger clone is a single base apart. At one collaborating source in Seattle, patients were enrolled during active infection and were followed longitudinally through the course of disease. Collaborating institutions collected whole blood in K2EDTA tubes following their own protocols. For TCRbeta analysis, collaborator samples were shipped as frozen whole blood, as isolated PBMCs, or as DNA extracted from either sample type. These data belong to a study of blood T cell repertoires in COVID-19 (TCRdb year 2020). With respect to the entire study: Samples from collaborators originated in the United States, Italy and Spain and spanned both the acute and convalescent phases of COVID-19. Subjects who had been exposed to COVID-19, were actively infected with it, or had recovered from it provided the deeply sampled blood TCRbeta repertoires that made up the dataset. The repertoires were released in a freely available public database meant as a resource for research on the immune response to SARS-CoV-2. Where available, HLA class I and class II types were obtained from metadata supplied by the sample provider rather than from assay-based typing. The prospective study material was composed of cDNA or gDNA derived from T cells, B-cell-depleted T cells, or PBMCs. The samples were drawn from the first 160 participants of the ongoing ImmuneRACE study and from some 1,300 subjects provided by 6 global collaborators. A de-identified subject ID, COVID-19 status, age in years and sex were almost always included in the sample metadata. Paper-wide results and their limitations: How much clinical and demographic metadata was included differed by source and by participant, and the metadata was provided uncurated.

Trimming takes 0 bases off V and 5 bases off J; junction bases not matched to a gene: 12. CDR3 length: 16 amino acids, cysteine to phenylalanine. Only the CDR3 portion is preserved as DNA: 48 bases, with reading frame beginning at the first base. Taken from the germline V gene (reference sequence), the CDR1 and CDR2 loops are GTSNPN and SVGIG. TCRbeta CDR3 regions were amplified from genomic DNA by means of the immunoSEQ Assay, a bias-controlled multiplex PCR. Processing in the source paper ran as follows. Within the assay, amplification of reference gene primers was used to estimate how many nucleated cells each sample contained. Sequence reads were collapsed and filtered to measure the absolute abundance of every unique TCRbeta CDR3 rearrangement. For each sample, productive Simpson clonality was calculated by taking the square root of Simpson's diversity index across productive rearrangements. The clones in this table, taken by TCRdb from immuneACCESS, are in-frame only. Not every clone is retained; where verified, under half of the shortfall comes from an unresolved V gene, and the cause of the rest is unknown. V and J calls plus clone size are reproduced from that table; the DNA served to infer D and trimming. The sample includes around 100,000 clones, with about nine tenths observed a single time. The ten largest make up about 5.7% of the sample.

The sequence links TRBV30 to TRBJ2-5; 7 central bases correspond to TRBD1. The source of this sequence is a woman in her 50s with COVID-19, enrolled during active disease. Sequenced: peripheral blood. The sequenced DNA: TGTGCCTGGAGTGTGCCGAGGGGGCGCTCAGTGGAGACCCAGTACTTC. This is translated as CAWSVPRGRSVETQYF.